One TCR beta chain is described in this entry. It has no known antigen specificity. No quality values exist for individual bases; no much larger clone is one base distant. V is pared back by 6 bases and J by 8 bases, with 16 bases lying between the germline termini. Per the germline V gene, MDHEN is the CDR1 and SYDVKM is the CDR2. The CDR3 runs 13 amino acids, cysteine and phenylalanine included. The DNA shown is the 39-base CDR3, in frame from base 1. The twin pairs came from the European Cystic Fibrosis Twin and Sibling Study Cohort, which recruited patients from over a hundred CF clinics across 14 European countries. Zygosity and CFTR genotype were confirmed in-house, and zygosity was tested by multiplex PCR of nine short tandem repeat loci. Each twin gave a peripheral blood sample, and clinical parameters were documented on that same day of blood sampling. Phenol/chloroform extraction was used to isolate genomic DNA from peripheral blood cells, and the DNA was then kept in TE buffer at 4 degrees C.

This entry comes from a study of monozygotic twins with cystic fibrosis (dated by TCRdb to about 2021). About the full investigation: Barcoded libraries were prepared with roughly 16 PCR cycles from about 3 micrograms of fragmented DNA. Twins were ranked among approximately 1,100 cohort participants for weight-for-height and FEVPerc (FEV1 disease centile) on the day of blood sampling. Data for three of the twin pairs had been reported previously in another context. Made up mostly of children and adolescents, the cohort included ten female and six male twin pairs ranging in age from about 2.0 to 36.4 years, with a median of around 9 years. The study compared TCR beta repertoires within and between 16 monozygotic twin pairs with cystic fibrosis to assess genetic influence on V and J gene usage.

Following the manufacturer's instructions, TCR beta CDR3 regions were amplified by multiplex PCR with the immunoSEQ immune profiling system. An Illumina NextSeq system was used for sequencing. On the study's bioinformatics: Sequence data were processed on the immunoSEQ Analyzer platform, and clonality was computed as the square root of Simpson's index of productive rearrangements. Similarity in V and J usage was quantified by Jensen-Shannon distance, and CDR3 generation probabilities were calculated with OLGA. The immuneACCESS database (August 2020) and VDJdb (December 2020) were searched for shared CDR3 sequences. Entries here come from immuneACCESS through TCRdb and include only in-frame sequences with V and J called. Some clones fail to appear in such tables; in the studies checked, an unresolved V gene covers under half of the shortfall, and the cause of the remainder is unknown. V and J calls and clone size follow that table, whereas D and trimming were derived from the DNA. For this sample the table gives under 20,000 clones, of which about 90% were detected only once. The ten largest clones capture 1.5% to 2% of the sample.

Points the paper makes about the study in general: The greatest similarity to the co-twin was observed for V gene usage in 13 of 16 pairs and for J usage in 8 of 16 pairs, which suggested genetic constraints. Nucleotide-identical clonotype sharing was significantly higher within monozygotic CF twin pairs than between unrelated CF individuals (P = 0.000026, Mann-Whitney). Simpson clonality was generally low (median roughly 0.0088), which suggests a naive-dominated repertoire, and clonality was higher in the most severely affected patients. No association turned up between shared CDR3 numbers and age, concordance or disease severity, and the cohort was small.

The clonotype originates from a girl under 10 years old with cystic fibrosis. Here the chain combines TRBV28 and TRBJ1-1; the D region possibly corresponds to TRBD1 (5 bases align). Source material: blood. The CDR3 region reads CASSTGALREAFF. The bases read TGTGCCAGCAGCACCGGGGCATTAAGAGAAGCTTTCTTT.